This record concerns one T cell receptor beta chain sequence. This clonotype was seen only a few times. Its antigen is unknown. Base qualities are not at hand, and no much larger clone is one base apart. These data originate in a study of T-cell memory formation after mild COVID-19 (dated by TCRdb to about 2021). For the study in its entirety: TCR sequence clusters from the two donors were found to be largely donor specific. In two donors, T-cell clones that expanded and contracted after mild COVID-19 were followed by sequencing TCRalpha and TCRbeta repertoires longitudinally. Two young, previously healthy adult volunteers made up the cohort, one male and one female.

Ficoll-Paque density gradient centrifugation was used to isolate PBMCs. The paper as a whole reports these results and caveats: Some responding clones were found in pre-infection memory, which suggests that pre-existing cross-reactive memory T cells took part in the SARS-CoV-2 response. Clones that contracted from day 15 to 85 showed balanced CD4/CD8 phenotypes, whereas a second wave of clones that expanded from day 15 to 37 leaned towards CD4+. SARS-CoV-2 specificity of the second-wave clones peaking on day 37 was not confirmed. The study included only a couple of mild cases, and larger cohorts that include severe cases with pre-infection samples were judged to be necessary. Contracting CD4+ clones were found mainly in CM and EM memory subsets, while CD8+ clones were enriched in EMRA.

Sequencer: Illumina NovaSeq 6000. TCRalpha and TCRbeta cDNA libraries were constructed by 5'RACE with constant-segment primers, with sample barcodes and unique molecular identifiers being introduced. Trizol reagent was used to extract RNA from every sample. The libraries were amplified in two PCR steps, and the second step added a second sample barcode and Illumina TruSeq adapters. Sequencing of the libraries was done on an Illumina NovaSeq, producing 2 x 150 bp paired-end reads. Per the authors' processing: Reads were demultiplexed and collapsed into UMI-guided consensus sequences with migec v1.2.7. Using mixcr v2.1.11, UMI consensuses were aligned to TRA and TRB V and J templates and then assembled into clonotypes. A clonotype was counted as expanded or contracted only when both edgeR and NoisET called the clonotype significant, with the noise models trained on biological replicates. For edgeR calls, a false discovery rate-adjusted p below 0.01 and a log2 fold-change threshold of 1 were applied. As an exploratory analysis of dynamics, max-normalized trajectories of the 1000 most abundant clonotypes were examined by PCA with hierarchical clustering. Separately sequenced CD4+ and CD8+ repertoires were used to assign a CD4 or CD8 phenotype to each responding clone. The public reads were reprocessed in TCRdb via fastp at Q25 and MiXCR, keeping in-frame beta chains. For every CDR3 protein sequence, its rows merge into one entry that carries the most common genes and DNA. TCRdb assigned the V and J calls; the authors' analysis was not used. Within this sample are 350,000 to 500,000 distinct CDR3 sequences, with roughly 18% of them counted one time only. The ten largest clones capture roughly 21% of the sample.

The germline ends are 13 bases apart after V is trimmed by 5 bases and J by 5 bases. From a lookup of the germline V gene (reference sequence), CDR1 and CDR2 are SGHKS and YYEKEE. The CDR3 goes from the cysteine to the phenylalanine over 13 residues. The kept DNA is CDR3 alone, 39 bases in frame from the first base. The chain is assembled from TRBV5-5 and TRBJ1-1; no confident D gene assignment can be made. The sample was PBMCs or a T cell subset sorted from them (not recorded which). The receptor was derived from a man aged 18 to 30 who had mild COVID-19 (a few samples of this study predate the infection). The sample titles of this study are shuffled in the database, so cell type and time point are left out; the donor was told from shared clones. The sequenced DNA: TGTGCCAGCAGTCTCGAGGATTGGACTGAAGCTTTCTTT. This sequence encodes CASSLEDWTEAFF. The reference TRBV5-5 and TRBJ1-1 proteins fill in what lies around the CDR3, so the full variable domain reads DAGVTQSPTHLIKTRGQQVTLRCSPISGHKSVSWYQQVLGQGPQFIFQYYEKEERGRGNFPDRFSARQFPNYSSELNVNALLLGDSALYLCASSLEDWTEAFFGQGTRLTVV.